Here is one TCR beta chain with its context. The antigen remains undetermined. These data belong to a study of cytomegalovirus exposure and HLA in healthy donors. Findings and limits, study-wide: Whilst most TCR sequences proved rare, a subset of public TCRs occurred across many donors. The study carried out a later analysis of TCR beta sequences. It associated around 17,000 of them with specific HLA alleles at a false discovery rate of 0.05. Prior analysis indicated that the majority of TCR beta V segments exhibited productivity approximately 90% or approximately 30% of the time.

This CDR3 comprises 16 residues. Germline assignment: CDR1 SNHLY and CDR2 FYNNEI. The V gene end was trimmed by 4 bases and the J gene end by 3 bases; junction bases not matched to a gene: 6. Primers for the PCR totalled 60 Vbeta and 13 Jbeta. Clones were read by immunoSEQ multiplex PCR, and TCRdb kept only the in-frame ones, dropping some. The sample consists of roughly 250,000 clones, 84% of them appearing once. The gene calls are TRBV2 and TRBJ2-2; TRBD1 agrees at 9 bases. Sequencing was done on a sample of PBMCs. The receptor was isolated from a woman aged 40 to 50 in good health and CMV-seropositive. The CDR3: CASSGRGTGYTGELFF. The CDR3 nucleotides read TGTGCCAGCAGTGGTAGGGGGACAGGGTACACCGGGGAGCTGTTTTTT.